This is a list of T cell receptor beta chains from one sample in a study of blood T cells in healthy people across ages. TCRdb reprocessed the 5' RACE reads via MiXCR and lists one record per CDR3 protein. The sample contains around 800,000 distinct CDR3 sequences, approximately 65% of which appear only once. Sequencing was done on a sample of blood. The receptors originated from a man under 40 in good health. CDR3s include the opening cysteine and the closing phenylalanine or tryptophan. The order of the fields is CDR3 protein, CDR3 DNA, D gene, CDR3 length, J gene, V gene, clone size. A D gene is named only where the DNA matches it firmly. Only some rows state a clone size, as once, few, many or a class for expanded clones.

CASSFTGPNTEAFF TGTGCCAGCAGTTTTACAGGGCCGAACACTGAAGCTTTCTTT NA 14 TRBJ1-1 TRBV12-3/TRBV12-4 NA
CASSQETRQGANVLTF TGTGCCAGCAGCCAAGAAACACGACAGGGAGCCAACGTCCTGACTTTC TRBD1 16 TRBJ2-6 TRBV4-2 few
CASSYPLNSGFRTDTQYF TGTGCCAGCAGTTACCCCCTCAATAGCGGTTTTCGCACAGATACGCAGTATTTT NA 18 TRBJ2-3 TRBV6-2/TRBV6-3 NA
CASRTAETQYF TGTGCCAGTAGGACCGCGGAGACCCAGTACTTC NA 11 TRBJ2-5 TRBV12-3/TRBV12-4 NA
CASTTGGGRSRLFF TGTGCCAGCACTACTGGGGGGGGACGATCTCGACTGTTTTTT NA 14 TRBJ1-4 TRBV25-1 once
CASSLEATEQYF TGTGCCAGCAGTTTGGAGGCCACCGAGCAGTACTTC NA 12 TRBJ2-7 TRBV12-3/TRBV12-4 NA
CASSHTVGSSYNEQFF TGTGCCAGCAGCCATACAGTCGGGAGCTCCTACAATGAGCAGTTCTTC NA 16 TRBJ2-1 TRBV4-2 NA
CASSLGTGLGYTF TGTGCCAGCAGCCTTGGAACAGGGCTTGGCTACACCTTC NA 13 TRBJ1-2 TRBV7-9 NA
CATSRVGSDQETQYF TGTGCCACCAGCAGAGTGGGATCGGATCAAGAGACCCAGTACTTC NA 15 TRBJ2-5 TRBV15 NA
CASSLNRGQPQHF TGCGCCAGCAGCTTGAACAGGGGCCAGCCCCAGCATTTT TRBD1 13 TRBJ1-5 TRBV5-1 NA
CASSQAGVAADTQYF TGTGCCAGCAGCCAAGCCGGGGTAGCAGCAGATACGCAGTATTTT NA 15 TRBJ2-3 TRBV3-1 NA
CASSWGLAGEGETQYF TGTGCCAGCAGTTGGGGACTAGCGGGGGAGGGAGAGACCCAGTACTTC TRBD2 16 TRBJ2-5 TRBV12-3/TRBV12-4 NA
CASSEEGWDQPQHF TGTGCCAGCAGTGAAGAGGGCTGGGATCAGCCCCAGCATTTT NA 14 TRBJ1-5 TRBV2 NA
CAIRETGRGHDEAFF TGTGCCATCAGAGAGACAGGCCGAGGGCACGATGAAGCTTTCTTT NA 15 TRBJ1-1 TRBV10-3 NA
CASSLKVTDPGETQYF TGCGCCAGCAGCTTGAAGGTGACAGACCCCGGAGAGACCCAGTACTTC NA 16 TRBJ2-5 TRBV5-1 few
CASSLSIVQDSNEQFF TGTGCCAGCAGCTTATCGATTGTACAGGATTCCAATGAGCAGTTCTTC NA 16 TRBJ2-1 TRBV7-2 few
CASSYFKTGEQFF TGTGCCAGCAGTTACTTCAAAACCGGTGAGCAGTTCTTC NA 13 TRBJ2-1 TRBV6-6 NA
CASSSDRGRETQYF TGTGCCAGCAGTTCGGACAGGGGAAGGGAGACCCAGTACTTC TRBD1 14 TRBJ2-5 TRBV7-2 NA
CASTTTGGPRDTQYF TGTGCCAGCACCACGACGGGGGGGCCGCGAGATACGCAGTATTTT TRBD2 15 TRBJ2-3 TRBV6-5 NA
CASSQLRGENQPQHF TGTGCCAGCAGCCAACTTCGGGGGGAGAATCAGCCCCAGCATTTT NA 15 TRBJ1-5 TRBV3-1 NA
CASSSRAGGYNEQFF TGTGCCAGCAGCTCCCGAGCGGGGGGTTACAATGAGCAGTTCTTC TRBD2 15 TRBJ2-1 TRBV11-2 NA
CASSFTSDQQETQYF TGTGCCAGCAGCTTTACGAGTGACCAGCAAGAGACCCAGTACTTC NA 15 TRBJ2-5 TRBV7-2 NA
CAISESNRELNIQYF TGTGCCATCAGTGAGTCAAACCGGGAGCTCAACATTCAGTACTTC NA 15 TRBJ2-4 TRBV10-3 few
CASSTSDTSSYNEQFF TGTGCCAGCAGTACCTCGGACACGAGCTCCTACAATGAGCAGTTCTTC NA 16 TRBJ2-1 TRBV6-6 NA
CASTPGTDVAKNIQYF TGTGCCAGCACCCCGGGGACGGACGTAGCCAAAAACATTCAGTACTTC NA 16 TRBJ2-4 TRBV7-2 NA
CASSLREGNGYTF TGTGCCAGCAGCTTAAGAGAAGGGAACGGCTACACCTTC NA 13 TRBJ1-2 TRBV7-3 few
CSATTRGDTQYF TGCAGTGCTACCACACGGGGAGATACGCAGTATTTT NA 12 TRBJ2-3 TRBV20-1 once
CASRGTGGGEKLFF TGTGCCAGCCGAGGGACAGGGGGCGGTGAAAAACTGTTTTTT TRBD1 14 TRBJ1-4 TRBV6-1 NA
CASSLAVQSNYGYTF TGTGCCAGCAGCTTAGCGGTACAGTCTAACTATGGCTACACCTTC NA 15 TRBJ1-2 TRBV7-2 NA
CASSQSTGANVLTF TGTGCCAGCAGCCAAAGCACTGGGGCCAACGTCCTGACTTTC NA 14 TRBJ2-6 TRBV3-1 few
CASSLKAQADYNEQFF TGTGCCAGCAGCTTAAAGGCCCAGGCGGACTACAATGAGCAGTTCTTC NA 16 TRBJ2-1 TRBV7-3 few
CSGAEGTRQYF TGCAGCGGTGCGGAGGGAACGCGACAGTACTTC NA 11 TRBJ2-7 TRBV29-1 once
CASSLGGYTF TGTGCCAGCAGCTTAGGGGGCTACACCTTC NA 10 TRBJ1-2 TRBV7-9 many
CASSVFSMGFSYNSPLHF TGTGCCAGCAGTGTTTTTTCTATGGGTTTCTCCTATAATTCACCCCTCCACTTT NA 18 TRBJ1-6 TRBV7-2 few
CASSQDFTSYNEQYF TGTGCCAGCAGCCAAGATTTCACCTCCTACAATGAGCAGTACTTC NA 15 TRBJ2-7 TRBV4-2 NA
CASSPRTIIYNEQYF TGTGCCAGCAGCCCCCGGACAATTATCTACAATGAGCAGTACTTC NA 15 TRBJ2-7 TRBV7-2 NA
CASSFGGGAKNIQYF TGTGCCAGCAGCTTTGGTGGGGGAGCCAAAAACATTCAGTACTTC NA 15 TRBJ2-4 TRBV7-9 few
CASSYTKRGGETQYF TGTGCCAGCAGTTACACCAAGCGGGGGGGGGAGACCCAGTACTTC TRBD2 15 TRBJ2-5 TRBV6-5 once